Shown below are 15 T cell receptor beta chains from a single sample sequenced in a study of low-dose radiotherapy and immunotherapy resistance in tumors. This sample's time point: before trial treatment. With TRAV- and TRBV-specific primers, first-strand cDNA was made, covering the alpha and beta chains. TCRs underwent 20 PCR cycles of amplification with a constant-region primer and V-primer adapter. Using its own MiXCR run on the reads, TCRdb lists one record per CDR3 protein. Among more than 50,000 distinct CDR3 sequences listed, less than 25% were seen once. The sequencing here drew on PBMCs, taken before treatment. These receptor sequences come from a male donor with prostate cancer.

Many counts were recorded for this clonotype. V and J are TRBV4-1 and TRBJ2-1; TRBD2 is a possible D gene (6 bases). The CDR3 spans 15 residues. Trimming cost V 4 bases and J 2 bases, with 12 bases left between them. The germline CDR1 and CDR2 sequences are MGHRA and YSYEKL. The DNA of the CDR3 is TGCGCCAGCAGCCCGCGGGACGGAACCTACAATGAGCAGTTCTTC. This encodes CASSPRDGTYNEQFF.

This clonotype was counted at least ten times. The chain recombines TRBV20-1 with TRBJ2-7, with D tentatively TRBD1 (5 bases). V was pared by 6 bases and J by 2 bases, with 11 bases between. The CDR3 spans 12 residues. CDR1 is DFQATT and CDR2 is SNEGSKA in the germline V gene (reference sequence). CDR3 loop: CSARTQTYEQYF. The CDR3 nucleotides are TGCAGTGCACGGACACAAACCTACGAGCAGTACTTC.

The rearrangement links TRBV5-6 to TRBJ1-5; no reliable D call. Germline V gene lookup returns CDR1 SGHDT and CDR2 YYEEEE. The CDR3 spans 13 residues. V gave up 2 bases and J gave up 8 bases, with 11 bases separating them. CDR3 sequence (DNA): TGTGCCAGCAGCTTAGGAGGGAGCAAGCCCCAGCATTTT. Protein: CASSLGGSKPQHF.

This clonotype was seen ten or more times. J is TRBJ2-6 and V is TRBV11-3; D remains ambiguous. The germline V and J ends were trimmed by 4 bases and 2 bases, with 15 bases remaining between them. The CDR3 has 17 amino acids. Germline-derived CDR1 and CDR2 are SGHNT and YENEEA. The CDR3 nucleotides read TGTGCCAGCAGCTCGGGCAGGTCCCCGGCTGGGGCCAACGTCCTGACTTTC. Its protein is CASSSGRSPAGANVLTF.

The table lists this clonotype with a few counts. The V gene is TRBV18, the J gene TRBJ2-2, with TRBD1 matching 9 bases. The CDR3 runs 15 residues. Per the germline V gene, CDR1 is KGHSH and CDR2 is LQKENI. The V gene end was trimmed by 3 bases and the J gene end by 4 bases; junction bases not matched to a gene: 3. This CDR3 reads CASSPQTGGTGELFF. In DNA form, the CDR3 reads TGTGCCAGCTCACCCCAGACAGGGGGCACCGGGGAGCTGTTTTTT.

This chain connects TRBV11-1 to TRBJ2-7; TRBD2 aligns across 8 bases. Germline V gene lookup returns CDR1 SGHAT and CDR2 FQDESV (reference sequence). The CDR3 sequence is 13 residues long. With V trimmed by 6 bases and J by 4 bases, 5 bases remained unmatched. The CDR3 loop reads CASSSGMGYEQYF. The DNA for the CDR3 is TGTGCCAGCAGTAGCGGGATGGGGTACGAGCAGTACTTC.

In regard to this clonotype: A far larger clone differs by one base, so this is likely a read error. The CDR3 nucleotides are TGTGCCTGGACCCGGGACAGGAAAGAGACCCAGTTCTTC. Translating gives CAWTRDRKETQFF. V usage is TRBV30 and J usage is TRBJ2-1; 8 bases agree with TRBD1. Trimming removed 4 bases from V and 13 bases from J; junction bases left unmatched: 12. The CDR3 length is 13 residues. The V gene's germline CDR1 is GTSNPN and CDR2 SVGIG (reference sequence). Full variable domain (missing parts from reference TRBV30 and TRBJ2-1): SQTIHQWPATLVQPVGSPLSLECTVEGTSNPNLYWYRQAAGRGLQLLFYSVGIGQISSEVPQNLSASRPQDRQFILSSKKLLLSDSGFYLCAWTRDRKETQFFGPGTRLTVL.

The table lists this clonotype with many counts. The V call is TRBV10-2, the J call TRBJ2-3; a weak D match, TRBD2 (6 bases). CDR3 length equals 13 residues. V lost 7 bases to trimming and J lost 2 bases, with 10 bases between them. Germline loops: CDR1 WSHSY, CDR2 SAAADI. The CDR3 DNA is TGCGCCAGCATGGAGGGGCTCACAGATACGCAGTATTTT. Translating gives CASMEGLTDTQYF.

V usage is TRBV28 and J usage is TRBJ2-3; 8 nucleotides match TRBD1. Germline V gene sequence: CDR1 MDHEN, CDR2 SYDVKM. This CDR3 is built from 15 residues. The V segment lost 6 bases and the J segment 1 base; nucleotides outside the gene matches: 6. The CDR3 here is CASSLDRVGTDTQYF. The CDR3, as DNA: TGTGCCAGCAGCCTGGACAGGGTGGGCACAGATACGCAGTATTTT.

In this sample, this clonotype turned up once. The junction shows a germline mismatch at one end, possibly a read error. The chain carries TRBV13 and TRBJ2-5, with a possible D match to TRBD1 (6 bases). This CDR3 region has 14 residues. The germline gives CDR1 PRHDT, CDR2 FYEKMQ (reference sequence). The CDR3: CASSEVRGQESQYF. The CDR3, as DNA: TGTGCCAGCAGTGAAGTCAGGGGTCAAGAGAGCCAGTACTTC.

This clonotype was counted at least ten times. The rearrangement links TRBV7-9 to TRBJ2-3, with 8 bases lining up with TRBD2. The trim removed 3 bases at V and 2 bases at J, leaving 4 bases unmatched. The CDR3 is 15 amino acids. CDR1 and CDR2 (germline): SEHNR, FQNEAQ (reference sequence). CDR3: CASSFISGNTDTQYF. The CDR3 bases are TGTGCCAGCAGCTTTATTAGCGGGAACACAGATACGCAGTATTTT.

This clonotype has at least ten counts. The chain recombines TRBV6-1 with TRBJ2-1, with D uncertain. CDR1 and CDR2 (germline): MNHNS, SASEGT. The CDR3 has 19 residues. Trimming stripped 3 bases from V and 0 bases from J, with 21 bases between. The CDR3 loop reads CASSEKAPLWGSSYNEQFF. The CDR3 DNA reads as TGTGCCAGCAGTGAGAAAGCTCCCCTGTGGGGTTCCTCCTACAATGAGCAGTTCTTC.

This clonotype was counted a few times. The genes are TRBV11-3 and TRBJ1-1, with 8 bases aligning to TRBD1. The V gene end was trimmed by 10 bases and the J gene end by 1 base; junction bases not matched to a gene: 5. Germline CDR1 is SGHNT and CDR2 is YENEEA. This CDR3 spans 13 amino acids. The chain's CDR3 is CATPRGPNTEAFF. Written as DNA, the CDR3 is TGTGCCACCCCCAGGGGGCCGAACACTGAAGCTTTCTTT.

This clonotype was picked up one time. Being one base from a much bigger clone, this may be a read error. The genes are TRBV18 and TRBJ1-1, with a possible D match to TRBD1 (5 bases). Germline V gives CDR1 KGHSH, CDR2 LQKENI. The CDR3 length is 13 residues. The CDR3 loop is CASSPGQDIEVFF. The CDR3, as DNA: TGTGCCAGCTCACCAGGCCAGGACATTGAAGTTTTCTTT.

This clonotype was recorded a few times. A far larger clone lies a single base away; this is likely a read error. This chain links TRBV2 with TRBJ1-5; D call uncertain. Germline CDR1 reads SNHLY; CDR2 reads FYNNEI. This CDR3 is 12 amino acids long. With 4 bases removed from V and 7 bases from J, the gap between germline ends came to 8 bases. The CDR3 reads CASSVGGQPQHF. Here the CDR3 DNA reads TGTGCCAGCAGTGTCGGAGGGCAGCCCCAGCATTTT. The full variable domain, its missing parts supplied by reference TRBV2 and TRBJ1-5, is EPEVTQTPSHQVTQMGQEVILRCVPISNHLYFYWYRQILGQKVEFLVSFYNNEISEKSEIFDDQFSVERPDGSNFTLKIRSTKLEDSAMYFCASSVGGQPQHFGDGTRLSIL.